Below are 13 T cell receptor beta chains sequenced from a single sample in a study of T cells in Graves' hyperthyroidism and ophthalmopathy. The investigators amplified TCR beta CDR3 regions from RNA transcripts. The TCR CDR3 was amplified in a first-round RT-PCR using the HTBI primer set. TCRdb recomputed calls from the multiplex PCR reads with MiXCR, one row per CDR3 protein. The repertoire includes 350,000 to 450,000 distinct CDR3 sequences, approximately 14% of them detected once, and approximately 11% sits in the top ten. The material sequenced was blood. These TCRs come from a woman aged 55-70 years with Graves' hyperthyroidism.

At least ten counts were recorded for this clonotype. This sequence joins TRBV5-8 and TRBJ1-5; D ambiguous. The CDR3 covers 17 residues. Trimming pared 0 bases from V and 0 bases from J, leaving 13 bases between. Germline lookup yields CDR1 SGHTS and CDR2 YDEGEE. CDR3 nucleotide sequence: TGTGCCAGCAGCTTGGGACAAACACTCTATAGCAATCAGCCCCAGCATTTT. Amino acids: CASSLGQTLYSNQPQHF.

Many counts were recorded for this clonotype. The rearrangement joins TRBV28 to TRBJ1-4, with D possibly being TRBD1 (5 bases). The ends were cut back, 8 bases at V and 0 bases at J, with 13 bases in the middle. CDR3 length: 15 amino acids. Germline V gives CDR1 MDHEN, CDR2 SYDVKM. The CDR3 loop reads CASAPGGATNEKLFF. CDR3 sequence (DNA): TGTGCCAGCGCCCCGGGAGGGGCAACTAATGAAAAACTGTTTTTT.

This clonotype was recorded at least ten times. The chain uses TRBV30 and TRBJ1-5; possibly TRBD1 for D (5 bases). The V end lost 0 bases, the J end lost 11 bases, and 14 bases lay between the germline ends. CDR3 length: 13 residues. The germline gives CDR1 GTSNPN, CDR2 SVGIG (reference sequence). The CDR3 sequence: CAWSVKGPWAQHF. DNA of the CDR3: TGTGCCTGGAGTGTGAAGGGGCCCTGGGCCCAGCATTTT.

This clonotype was counted many times. This rearrangement joins TRBV24-1 to TRBJ2-3; 8 bases are a match to TRBD1. Trimming cost V 8 bases and J 3 bases; bases outside gene matches: 6. Germline V lookup: CDR1 KGHDR, CDR2 SFDVKD. The length of the CDR3 is 14 residues. CDR3 bases: TGTGCCACCACCACGACAGGGGCGACAGATACGCAGTATTTT. Its protein is CATTTTGATDTQYF.

This clonotype was seen repeatedly, ten times or more. J is TRBJ2-7 and V is TRBV11-1; 8 bases map to TRBD1. V was pared by 5 bases and J by 6 bases, with 9 bases of the junction left unmatched. Germline V CDR1 and CDR2: SGHAT, FQDESV (reference sequence). The CDR3 runs to 14 residues. The CDR3 sequence is CASSIPTGAGEQYF. The CDR3 DNA follows: TGTGCCAGCAGCATCCCGACAGGGGCGGGCGAGCAGTACTTC.

This clonotype was seen many times. The rearrangement uses TRBV20-1 and TRBJ2-3; 7 bases fit TRBD2. Germline V gene data show CDR1 as DFQATT and CDR2 as SNEGSKA (reference sequence). The CDR3 consists of 14 residues. V trimming: 1 base; J trimming: 5 bases; junction bases outside the gene matches: 6. Here the CDR3 reads CSARVAGLQDTQYF. CDR3 nucleotide sequence: TGCAGTGCTAGAGTGGCGGGACTACAAGATACGCAGTATTTT.

This clonotype was seen ten or more times. The chain combines TRBV11-3 with TRBJ2-5; D remains unclear. Trimming removed 7 bases from V and 4 bases from J, with 10 bases in between. Germline CDR1 SGHNT, CDR2 YENEEA. The CDR3 sequence is 12 residues long. This CDR3 reads CASTQTGETQYF. The CDR3 coding sequence is TGTGCCAGCACCCAGACGGGAGAGACCCAGTACTTC.

The V and J genes are TRBV9 and TRBJ2-5, with TRBD2 matching over 8 bases. The CDR3 has 15 residues. Germline V gene lookup returns CDR1 SGDLS and CDR2 YYNGEE. Unmatched junction bases numbered 11, after V lost 5 bases and J lost 5 bases. This CDR3 is CASSTTGTRGETQYF. In DNA form, the CDR3 reads TGTGCCAGCAGTACCACCGGGACTAGGGGGGAGACCCAGTACTTC.

The CDR3 loop reads CAISDRGYEQYF. Written as DNA, the CDR3 is TGTGCCATCAGTGATCGGGGCTACGAGCAGTACTTC. The V call is TRBV10-3, the J call TRBJ2-7, with a weak D call TRBD2 (5 bases). This CDR3 is 12 amino acids long. From germline, CDR1 is ENHRY and CDR2 SYGVKD. The V gene lost 3 bases and the J gene lost 3 bases, with 6 bases spanning the gap.

This sequence joins TRBV27 and TRBJ2-1; possible D gene TRBD2, 6 bases. The germline CDR1 and CDR2 sequences are MNHEY and SMNVEV (reference sequence). Trimming left V 6 bases short and J 5 bases short, with 41 bases between. The CDR3 is 23 amino acids. The CDR3, as DNA: TGTGCCAGCAGCCCCACCGCAAATCGCCCCATTGGACCGTGGCGGGGACCTAACAATGAGCAGTTCTTC. This sequence encodes CASSPTANRPIGPWRGPNNEQFF.

This clonotype was detected a few times. The chain links TRBV19 to TRBJ1-5; D uncertain. Between the trimmed V and J ends, which lost 3 bases and 7 bases, there was a span of 13 bases. Germline lookup yields CDR1 LNHDA and CDR2 SQIVND (reference sequence). CDR3 size: 14 residues. The CDR3, as DNA: TGTGCCAGTAGTATCCTAGGCGGGATCCAGCCCCAGCATTTT. It codes for CASSILGGIQPQHF.

The V call is TRBV6-5, the J call TRBJ2-3; maybe TRBD2 (6 bases). CDR1 and CDR2 (germline): MNHEY, SVGAGI. V gave up 4 bases and J gave up 6 bases, with 14 bases separating them. The CDR3 runs 14 residues. The CDR3: CASSSSWDWDTQYF. The CDR3 bases are TGTGCCAGCAGTTCCTCCTGGGACTGGGATACGCAGTATTTT.

For this clonotype: A much larger clone differs by one base, so this may be a read error. V is TRBV28 and J is TRBJ2-5; 9 nucleotides agree with TRBD2. Germline CDR1 is MDHEN and CDR2 is SYDVKM. The CDR3 loop spans 13 amino acids. The CDR3 DNA sequence: TGTGCCAGCAGTGGGACTAGCCGAGAGGCCCAGTACTTC. Residues: CASSGTSREAQYF. The whole variable domain, filled in from reference TRBV28 and TRBJ2-5, reads DVKVTQSSRYLVKRTGEKVFLECVQDMDHENMFWYRQDPGLGLRLIYFSYDVKMKEKGDIPEGYSVSREKKERFSLILESASTNQTSMYLCASSGTSREAQYFGPGTRLLVL.